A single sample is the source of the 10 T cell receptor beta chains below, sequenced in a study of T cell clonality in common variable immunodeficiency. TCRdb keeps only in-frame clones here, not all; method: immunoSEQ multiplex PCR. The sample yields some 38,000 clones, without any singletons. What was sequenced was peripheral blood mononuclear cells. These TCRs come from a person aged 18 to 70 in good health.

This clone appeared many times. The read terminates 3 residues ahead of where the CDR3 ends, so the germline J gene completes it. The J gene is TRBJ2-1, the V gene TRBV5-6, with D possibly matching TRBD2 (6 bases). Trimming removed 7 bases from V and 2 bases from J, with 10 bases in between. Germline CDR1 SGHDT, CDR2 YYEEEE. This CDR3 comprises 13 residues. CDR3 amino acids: CASRAGTYNEQFF. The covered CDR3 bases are TGTGCCAGCCGGGCGGGAACCTACAATGAG.

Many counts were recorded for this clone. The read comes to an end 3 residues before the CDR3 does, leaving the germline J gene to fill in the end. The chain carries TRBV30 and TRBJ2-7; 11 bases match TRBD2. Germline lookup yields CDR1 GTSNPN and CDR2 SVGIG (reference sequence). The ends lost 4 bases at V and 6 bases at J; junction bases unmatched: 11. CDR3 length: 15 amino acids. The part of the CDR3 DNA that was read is TGTGCCTGGACCTTACTAGCGGGAGCCTCCCTCGAG. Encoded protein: CAWTLLAGASLE. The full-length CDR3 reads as CAWTLLAGASLEQYF.

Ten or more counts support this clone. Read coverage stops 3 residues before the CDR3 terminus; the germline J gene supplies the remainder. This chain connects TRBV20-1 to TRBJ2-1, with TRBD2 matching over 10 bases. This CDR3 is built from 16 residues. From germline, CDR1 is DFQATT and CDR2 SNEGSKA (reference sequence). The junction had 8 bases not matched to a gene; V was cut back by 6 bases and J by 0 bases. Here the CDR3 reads CSARSGRKISYNEQFF. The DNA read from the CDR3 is TGCAGTGCCCGTAGCGGGAGGAAAATCTCCTACAATGAG.

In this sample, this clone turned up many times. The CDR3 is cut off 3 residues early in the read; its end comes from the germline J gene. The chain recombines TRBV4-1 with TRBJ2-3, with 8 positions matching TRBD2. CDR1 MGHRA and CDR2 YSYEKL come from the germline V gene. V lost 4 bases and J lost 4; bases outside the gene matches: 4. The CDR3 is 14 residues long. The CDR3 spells CASSPLRGADTQYF. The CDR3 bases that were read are TGCGCCAGCAGCCCTTTGCGGGGGGCAGATACG.

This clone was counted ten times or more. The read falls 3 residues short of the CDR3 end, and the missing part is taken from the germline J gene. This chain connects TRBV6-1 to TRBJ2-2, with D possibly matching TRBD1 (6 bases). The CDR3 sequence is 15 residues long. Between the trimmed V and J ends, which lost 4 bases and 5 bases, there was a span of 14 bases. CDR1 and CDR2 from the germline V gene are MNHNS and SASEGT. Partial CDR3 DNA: TGTGCCAGCAGTGGAACAGGGAAGGGAACCGGGGAG. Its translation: CASSGTGKGTGE. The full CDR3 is CASSGTGKGTGELFF.

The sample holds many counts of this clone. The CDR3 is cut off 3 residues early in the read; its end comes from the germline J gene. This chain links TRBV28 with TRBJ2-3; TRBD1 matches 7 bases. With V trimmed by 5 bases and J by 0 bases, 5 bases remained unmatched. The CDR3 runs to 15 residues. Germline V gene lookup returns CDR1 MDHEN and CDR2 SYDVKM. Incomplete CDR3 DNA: TGTGCCAGCAGTGTCGGGACAGTTAGCACAGATACG. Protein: CASSVGTVSTDT. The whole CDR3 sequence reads CASSVGTVSTDTQYF.

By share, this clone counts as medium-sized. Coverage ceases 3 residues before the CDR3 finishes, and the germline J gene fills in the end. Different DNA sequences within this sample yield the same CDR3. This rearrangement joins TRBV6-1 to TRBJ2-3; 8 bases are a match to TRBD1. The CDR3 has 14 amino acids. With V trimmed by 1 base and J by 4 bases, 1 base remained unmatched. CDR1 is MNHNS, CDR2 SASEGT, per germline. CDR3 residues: CASSEGQGPDTQYF. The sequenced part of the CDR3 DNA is TGTGCCAGCAGTGAAGGACAGGGGCCAGATACG.

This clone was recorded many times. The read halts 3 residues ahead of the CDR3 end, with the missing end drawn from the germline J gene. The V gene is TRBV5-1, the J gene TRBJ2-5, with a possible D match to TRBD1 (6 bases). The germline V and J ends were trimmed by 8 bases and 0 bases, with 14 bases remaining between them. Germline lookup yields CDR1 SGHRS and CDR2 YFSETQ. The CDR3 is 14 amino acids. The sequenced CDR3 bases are TGCGCCAGTCATCCAGGGGTTCACCAAGAGACC. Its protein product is CASHPGVHQET. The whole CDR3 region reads CASHPGVHQETQYF.

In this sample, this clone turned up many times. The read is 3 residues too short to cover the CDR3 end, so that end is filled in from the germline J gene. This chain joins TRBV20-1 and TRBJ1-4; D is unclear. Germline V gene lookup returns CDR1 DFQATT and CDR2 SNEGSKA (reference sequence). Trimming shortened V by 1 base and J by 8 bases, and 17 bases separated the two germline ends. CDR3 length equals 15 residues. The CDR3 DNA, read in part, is TGCAGTGCTAGAGTCTGGACCCAAGCGGGAGAAAAA. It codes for CSARVWTQAGEK. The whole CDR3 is CSARVWTQAGEKLFF.

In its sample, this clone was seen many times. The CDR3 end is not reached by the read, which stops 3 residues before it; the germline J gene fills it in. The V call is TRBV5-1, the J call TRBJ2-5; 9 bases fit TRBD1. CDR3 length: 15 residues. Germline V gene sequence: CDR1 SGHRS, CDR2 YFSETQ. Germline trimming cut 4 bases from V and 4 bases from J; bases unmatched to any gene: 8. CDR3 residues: CASSLGTGRGETQYF. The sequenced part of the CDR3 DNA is TGCGCCAGCAGCCTCGGGACAGGGAGGGGAGAGACC.